The 32 T cell receptor beta chains presented below share a single source sample, sequenced in a study of blood T cell repertoires in COVID-19. The table came from immunoSEQ multiplex PCR; TCRdb's copy has only in-frame clones and leaves some out. Altogether 35,000 to 45,000 clones are present, roughly 88% being singletons, with the ten largest covering 2% to 2.5%. Sequencing was carried out using peripheral blood. Receptor source: a human donor in a cohort sampled during active COVID-19.

The V gene is TRBV7-9, the J gene TRBJ1-1; unclear D gene. V lost 5 bases to trimming and J lost 4 bases, with 11 bases between them. This CDR3 has 13 residues. The germline gives CDR1 SEHNR, CDR2 FQNEAQ (reference sequence). In DNA form, the CDR3 reads TGTGCCAGCAGCCTAAATCGGGGCACTGAAGCTTTCTTT. This codes for CASSLNRGTEAFF.

The V call is TRBV4-1, the J call TRBJ2-5; 11 bases are shared with TRBD2. The ends lost 4 bases at V and 0 bases at J; junction bases unmatched: 10. In germline, CDR1 is MGHRA, CDR2 YSYEKL. The CDR3 consists of 18 residues. CDR3 coding DNA: TGCGCCAGCAGCCCCTGGGAACTAGCGGGAGTGTACCAAGAGACCCAGTACTTC. This gives the protein CASSPWELAGVYQETQYF.

The genes are TRBV5-1 and TRBJ1-1, with 7 positions matching TRBD1. This CDR3 is built from 19 residues. Germline CDR1 reads SGHRS; CDR2 reads YFSETQ. The ends lost 4 bases at V and 3 bases at J; junction bases unmatched: 21. The CDR3 sequence: CASSPWGPGTAVGDTEAFF. CDR3 bases: TGCGCCAGCAGCCCTTGGGGCCCCGGGACAGCCGTGGGCGACACTGAAGCTTTCTTT.

The chain couples TRBV2 to TRBJ2-3, with 7 bases aligning to TRBD2. The CDR3 spans 17 residues. Looked up from germline, CDR1 is SNHLY and CDR2 is FYNNEI. Trimming at V came to 0 bases and at J to 2 bases, leaving 8 bases not matched to a gene. The CDR3: CASSEALGEGFTDTQYF. Written as DNA, the CDR3 is TGTGCCAGCAGTGAAGCGTTAGGGGAGGGTTTCACAGATACGCAGTATTTT. Looking up the rest from reference TRBV2 and TRBJ2-3 gives the full variable domain: EPEVTQTPSHQVTQMGQEVILRCVPISNHLYFYWYRQILGQKVEFLVSFYNNEISEKSEIFDDQFSVERPDGSNFTLKIRSTKLEDSAMYFCASSEALGEGFTDTQYFGPGTRLTVL.

CDR3 loop: CASSQEGGMIYEQYF. Written as DNA, the CDR3 is TGTGCCAGCAGCCAAGAGGGGGGGATGATCTACGAGCAGTACTTC. The V call is TRBV3-1 (or the pseudogene TRBV3-2), the J call TRBJ2-7; the match to TRBD2 covers 7 bases. Trimming took 0 bases from V and 3 from J; bases not matched to a gene: 5. This CDR3 has 15 amino acids. The germline V gene encodes CDR1 LGHDT and CDR2 YNNKEL (reference sequence).

V usage is TRBV13 and J usage is TRBJ1-6; no clear D gene. The CDR3 totals 13 residues. Germline V gives CDR1 PRHDT, CDR2 FYEKMQ (reference sequence). Trimming removed 6 bases from V and 7 bases from J, with 10 bases in between. This CDR3 is CASRTGRNSPLHF. CDR3 sequence (DNA): TGTGCCAGCAGGACCGGGAGGAATTCACCCCTCCACTTT.

V is TRBV4-1 and J is TRBJ2-7; 7 nucleotides line up with TRBD1. The CDR3 has 12 residues. The junction had 4 bases not matched to a gene; V was cut back by 5 bases and J by 6 bases. CDR1 is MGHRA, CDR2 YSYEKL, per germline. CDR3 in DNA: TGCGCCAGCAGCTGGACAGGCTCCGAGCAGTACTTC. It specifies CASSWTGSEQYF.

The chain employs TRBV19 and TRBJ2-5, with TRBD1 matching over 8 bases. Trimming removed 6 bases from V and 6 bases from J; junction bases left unmatched: 6. The CDR3 has 13 amino acids. Germline V gene sequence: CDR1 LNHDA, CDR2 SQIVND (reference sequence). CDR3 residues: CASSPTGVKTQYF. CDR3 DNA: TGTGCCAGTAGCCCGACAGGGGTCAAGACCCAGTACTTC.

V usage is TRBV5-1 and J usage is TRBJ2-3; 8 bases agree with TRBD2. Per the germline V gene, CDR1 is SGHRS and CDR2 is YFSETQ. The CDR3 is 15 residues long. V dropped 5 bases and J dropped 3; count of bases not matched to a gene: 8. The CDR3 sequence is CASRSSGGTTDTQYF. The DNA for the CDR3 is TGCGCCAGCAGGTCAAGCGGGGGAACGACAGATACGCAGTATTTT.

This chain uses TRBV28 with TRBJ1-4; weak D call: TRBD1 (5 bases). This CDR3 is built from 14 residues. Trimming removed 6 bases from V and 7 bases from J, with 15 bases in between. Germline lookup yields CDR1 MDHEN and CDR2 SYDVKM. CDR3 coding DNA: TGTGCCAGCAGCCCCGGGGGAGGTGGTGAAAAACTGTTTTTT. Amino acid sequence: CASSPGGGGEKLFF.

This clone was recorded once. The J gene is TRBJ1-5, the V gene TRBV5-5; 7 bases map to TRBD1. The junction had 5 bases not matched to a gene; V was cut back by 5 bases and J by 3 bases. Looked up from germline, CDR1 is SGHKS and CDR2 is YYEKEE (reference sequence). The CDR3 length is 14 residues. CDR3: CASSTGQTNQPQHF. In DNA form, the CDR3 reads TGTGCCAGCAGTACGGGACAGACCAATCAGCCCCAGCATTTT.

V is TRBV2 and J is TRBJ1-2; tentative D call: TRBD1 (5 bases). This CDR3 is 12 amino acids long. Between the trimmed V and J ends, which lost 9 bases and 4 bases, there was a span of 12 bases. CDR1 and CDR2 (germline): SNHLY, FYNNEI. CDR3 DNA: TGTGCCAGGGAGGGGCAAACCTATGGCTACACCTTC. Protein: CAREGQTYGYTF.

This clone came up a few times. This chain links TRBV28 with TRBJ1-5; D unresolved. The CDR3 has 15 amino acids. V lost 3 bases to trimming and J lost 1 base, with 10 bases between them. Germline lookup yields CDR1 MDHEN and CDR2 SYDVKM. CDR3 residues: CASSLRSLSNQPQHF. The CDR3 DNA sequence: TGTGCCAGCAGTTTGAGATCTTTAAGCAATCAGCCCCAGCATTTT. The full variable domain, its missing parts supplied by reference TRBV28 and TRBJ1-5, is DVKVTQSSRYLVKRTGEKVFLECVQDMDHENMFWYRQDPGLGLRLIYFSYDVKMKEKGDIPEGYSVSREKKERFSLILESASTNQTSMYLCASSLRSLSNQPQHFGDGTRLSIL.

The chain combines TRBV7-9 with TRBJ2-1; 8 nucleotides line up with TRBD1. The ends lost 5 bases at V and 7 bases at J; junction bases unmatched: 10. CDR1 and CDR2 from the germline V gene are SEHNR and FQNEAQ (reference sequence). The CDR3 loop spans 15 amino acids. CDR3 region: CASSVRQGALNEQFF. CDR3 DNA: TGTGCCAGCAGCGTGCGGCAGGGGGCTTTAAATGAGCAGTTCTTC.

The chain is built from TRBV19 and TRBJ1-4; 9 bases are a match to TRBD1. The CDR3 covers 16 residues. J was trimmed by 0 bases and V by 6 bases; bases with no gene match: 5. Germline CDR1 LNHDA, CDR2 SQIVND (reference sequence). The CDR3 DNA reads TGTGCCAGTAGCCTACAGGGGGCTGCAACTAATGAAAAACTGTTTTTT. As protein: CASSLQGAATNEKLFF.

The chain uses TRBV2 and TRBJ2-1, with TRBD2 matching 13 bases. With V trimmed by 6 bases and J by 9 bases, 2 bases remained unmatched. CDR3 length equals 13 residues. Germline-derived CDR1 and CDR2 are SNHLY and FYNNEI. The CDR3 coding sequence is TGTGCCAGCAGCCGACTAGCGGGGGGTGAGCAGTTCTTC. It translates to CASSRLAGGEQFF.

The J gene is TRBJ2-4, the V gene TRBV28; possible D gene TRBD1, 6 bases. The CDR3 spans 14 residues. Trimming took 3 bases from V and 5 from J, leaving 11 bases between them. The germline V gene has CDR1 MDHEN and CDR2 SYDVKM. In nucleotides, the CDR3 is TGTGCCAGCAGTTTTCGTTCAGGGGAAAACATTCAGTACTTC. This encodes CASSFRSGENIQYF.

V gene TRBV7-2 combines with J gene TRBJ2-5; 9 nucleotides match TRBD2. The germline V gene has CDR1 SGHTA and CDR2 FQGNSA. The CDR3 totals 15 residues. Trimming took 3 bases from V and 4 from J; bases not matched to a gene: 6. The CDR3 loop reads CASSFQRGVGETQYF. The CDR3 coding sequence is TGTGCCAGCAGCTTCCAGCGGGGGGTTGGAGAGACCCAGTACTTC. Combining the CDR3 with reference TRBV7-2 and TRBJ2-5 gives the whole variable domain GAGVSQSPSNKVTEKGKDVELRCDPISGHTALYWYRQSLGQGLEFLIYFQGNSAPDKSGLPSDRFSAERTGGSVSTLTIQRTQQEDSAVYLCASSFQRGVGETQYFGPGTRLLVL.

The chain joins TRBV5-1 to TRBJ1-3; 9 bases are shared with TRBD1. This CDR3 is 15 amino acids long. Per the germline V gene, CDR1 is SGHRS and CDR2 is YFSETQ. V was pared by 0 bases and J by 3 bases, with 1 base of the junction left unmatched. The CDR3 is CASSLGQGVGNTIYF. The CDR3 nucleotides are TGCGCCAGCAGCTTGGGACAGGGGGTTGGAAACACCATATATTTT. The variable domain in full, with the rest retrieved from reference TRBV5-1 and TRBJ1-3, is KAGVTQTPRYLIKTRGQQVTLSCSPISGHRSVSWYQQTPGQGLQFLFEYFSETQRNKGNFPGRFSGRQFSNSRSEMNVSTLELGDSALYLCASSLGQGVGNTIYFGEGSWLTVV.

This rearrangement joins TRBV7-2 to TRBJ2-1; possibly TRBD2 for D (5 bases). Germline V CDR1 and CDR2: SGHTA, FQGNSA. The CDR3 runs 15 residues. V was cut by 5 bases and J by 0 bases, with 11 bases left in between. CDR3 DNA: TGTGCCAGCAGCGCAGACTATAACTCCTACAATGAGCAGTTCTTC. Translated, it gives CASSADYNSYNEQFF.

The V gene is TRBV2, the J gene TRBJ1-2; no clear D. CDR1 SNHLY and CDR2 FYNNEI come from the germline V gene. V lost 8 bases, J lost 1 base, and 11 bases lay in between. The CDR3 sequence is 13 residues long. This CDR3 reads CASAPGSNYGYTF. The CDR3 DNA reads TGTGCCAGCGCCCCTGGGAGTAACTATGGCTACACCTTC.

V gene TRBV7-3 combines with J gene TRBJ2-1; 7 nucleotides agree with TRBD2. V lost 5 bases, J lost 8 bases, and 6 bases stayed unmatched. The CDR3 consists of 13 residues. The germline V gene has CDR1 SGHTA and CDR2 FQGTGA. The CDR3 sequence: CASSGGGSDEQFF. The CDR3 DNA reads TGTGCCAGCAGCGGCGGGGGTAGCGATGAGCAGTTCTTC.

The V and J genes are TRBV7-9 and TRBJ2-1, with TRBD2 as a possible D gene (5 bases). The CDR3 sequence is 12 residues long. Germline V gene lookup returns CDR1 SEHNR and CDR2 FQNEAQ (reference sequence). V was pared by 5 bases and J by 7 bases, with 9 bases between. CDR3 sequence (DNA): TGTGCCAGCAGCCCAGAGGGAAATGAGCAGTTCTTC. Translation: CASSPEGNEQFF.

The chain joins TRBV27 to TRBJ2-7; TRBD1 agrees at 9 bases. The CDR3 contains 15 residues. V shed 2 bases and J 2 bases; nucleotides not matched to a gene: 4. Germline assignment: CDR1 MNHEY and CDR2 SMNVEV (reference sequence). CDR3 DNA: TGTGCCAGCAGTTTAGGGACAGGGCCCCCCTACGAGCAGTACTTC. This codes for CASSLGTGPPYEQYF.

This rearrangement joins TRBV6-5 to TRBJ2-3; 13 bases fit TRBD2. Germline V gives CDR1 MNHEY, CDR2 SVGAGI. The CDR3 totals 15 residues. Losses at the gene ends were 5 bases for V and 6 bases for J; bases not matched to a gene: 5. The CDR3 spells CASSRGTSGVDTQYF. The CDR3 DNA follows: TGTGCCAGCAGTCGCGGGACTAGCGGGGTTGATACGCAGTATTTT.

The V call is TRBV19, the J call TRBJ2-1; tentatively, D is TRBD2 (6 bases). This CDR3 is built from 17 residues. The germline V gene encodes CDR1 LNHDA and CDR2 SQIVND (reference sequence). The V end lost 2 bases, the J end lost 0 bases, and 14 bases lay between the germline ends. In DNA, the CDR3 is TGTGCCAGTAGTATATCAGGTAGCGGCAGCTCCTACAATGAGCAGTTCTTC. This translates into CASSISGSGSSYNEQFF.

The V call is TRBV28, the J call TRBJ2-7, with D possibly matching TRBD1 (7 bases). Trimming shortened V by 2 bases and J by 3 bases, and 11 bases separated the two germline ends. CDR1 and CDR2 from the germline V gene are MDHEN and SYDVKM. The CDR3 consists of 14 residues. The CDR3 spells CASSLGGDSYEQYF. In DNA, the CDR3 is TGTGCCAGCAGTTTAGGCGGGGACAGCTACGAGCAGTACTTC.

This sequence joins TRBV5-4 and TRBJ2-3, with 13 bases matching TRBD2. Per germline, CDR1 SGHNT and CDR2 YYREEE (reference sequence). The CDR3 extends over 16 amino acids. Unmatched junction bases numbered 6, after V lost 1 base and J lost 7 bases. The CDR3 loop is CASSLSLAGGQNTQYF. DNA for the CDR3: TGTGCCAGCAGCTTGTCACTAGCGGGGGGGCAGAATACGCAGTATTTT. The variable domain in full, with the rest retrieved from reference TRBV5-4 and TRBJ2-3, is ETGVTQSPTHLIKTRGQQVTLRCSSQSGHNTVSWYQQALGQGPQFIFQYYREEENGRGNFPPRFSGLQFPNYSSELNVNALELDDSALYLCASSLSLAGGQNTQYFGPGTRLTVL.

V usage is TRBV28 and J usage is TRBJ2-7; maybe TRBD1 (5 bases). The CDR3 loop spans 12 amino acids. Trimming removed 3 bases at V and 8 bases at J, with 11 bases between. The germline CDR1 and CDR2 sequences are MDHEN and SYDVKM. The CDR3 DNA sequence: TGTGCCAGCAGTTTGTGGGGCATCCAGCAGTACTTC. It yields the protein CASSLWGIQQYF.

The chain couples TRBV5-8 to TRBJ2-3; 7 positions agree with TRBD1. Germline V gene sequence: CDR1 SGHTS, CDR2 YDEGEE. There are 15 residues in the CDR3. J gave up 2 bases and V 4 bases, and 7 bases lay outside the gene matches. The CDR3 DNA sequence: TGTGCCAGCAGCCACGGACAGGCATTCACAGATACGCAGTATTTT. Its translation is CASSHGQAFTDTQYF.

The chain employs TRBV12-3 or TRBV12-4 and TRBJ2-1; D is uncertain. The CDR3 totals 13 residues. Trimming took 2 bases from V and 4 from J, leaving 6 bases between them. The CDR3 here is CASSLRSYNEQFF. Written as DNA, the CDR3 is TGTGCCAGCAGTTTACGCAGTTACAATGAGCAGTTCTTC.

The V gene is TRBV6-4, the J gene TRBJ2-3; TRBD1 matches at 8 bases. V lost 6 bases and J lost 1; bases outside the gene matches: 6. The V gene's germline CDR1 is MRHNA and CDR2 SNTAGT. This CDR3 has 15 residues. The CDR3 reads CASSNDRGGTDTQYF. The DNA for the CDR3 is TGTGCCAGCAGCAACGACAGGGGTGGCACAGATACGCAGTATTTT.